This passage covers 32 T cell receptor beta chains from one sample sequenced in a study of shared clonotypes between healthy human individuals. The method was immunoSEQ multiplex PCR; TCRdb's version includes in-frame clones alone and lacks a portion of them. The profile shows under 300,000 clones, just over 65% of them singletons. Material: memory CD4+ T cells sorted from blood. Indicated subset: CD45RA-negative fraction. These receptors all stem from a man aged 30 to 45 in good health.

The chain employs TRBV7-8 and TRBJ2-5, with D tentatively TRBD2 (6 bases). The CDR3 runs to 16 residues. Germline values: CDR1 SGHVS, CDR2 FQNEAQ. Trimming pared 1 base from V and 0 bases from J, leaving 12 bases between. CDR3 loop: CASSLVFRGNQETQYF. Here the CDR3 DNA reads TGTGCCAGCAGCTTAGTTTTTCGCGGGAACCAAGAGACCCAGTACTTC.

V gene TRBV5-6 combines with J gene TRBJ2-5; D tentatively reads TRBD1 or TRBD2 (6 bases each). The ends were cut back, 5 bases at V and 3 bases at J, with 20 bases in the middle. Germline loops: CDR1 SGHDT, CDR2 YYEEEE. The CDR3 consists of 16 residues. CDR3 residues: CASSRQLRGAEETQYF. The CDR3 DNA reads as TGTGCCAGCAGTCGACAACTTAGGGGGGCAGAAGAGACCCAGTACTTC.

This clone was seen just once. CDR3 amino acids: CASSTGQIVGEQYF. The CDR3 nucleotides read TGCGCCAGCAGCACCGGACAGATTGTGGGCGAGCAGTACTTC. This chain connects TRBV5-1 to TRBJ2-7; D perhaps matches TRBD1 (6 bases). V was shortened by 4 bases and J by 6 bases, with 17 bases between the two germline ends. The CDR3 sequence is 14 residues long. Germline V gives CDR1 SGHRS, CDR2 YFSETQ.

V usage is TRBV7-3 and J usage is TRBJ2-6; D not certain. Deletions cut 8 bases from V and 4 bases from J, with 9 bases between. This CDR3 has 13 residues. Germline loops: CDR1 SGHTA, CDR2 FQGTGA. The CDR3 DNA sequence: TGTGCCAGCGGCCCCGGGGGGGCCAACGTCCTGACTTTC. Translated: CASGPGGANVLTF.

This clone appeared a few times. This rearrangement joins TRBV4-3 to TRBJ2-2, with 8 bases aligning to TRBD2. This CDR3 is 16 amino acids long. CDR1 is LGHNA and CDR2 is YSLEER in the germline V gene. V lost 4 bases and J lost 6; bases outside the gene matches: 10. CDR3 amino acids: CASSLTGTRISGELFF. The CDR3 DNA sequence: TGCGCCAGCAGCCTGACCGGGACTAGAATCTCCGGGGAGCTGTTTTTT.

This clone was recorded at least ten times. The V call is TRBV2, the J call TRBJ1-2; perhaps TRBD1 as D (5 bases). Germline loops: CDR1 SNHLY, CDR2 FYNNEI. The CDR3 totals 11 residues. The V and J ends lost 5 bases and 8 bases respectively, with 9 bases between them. CDR3 in amino acids: CASSIAGGYTF. For the CDR3, the DNA is TGTGCCAGCAGTATCGCAGGGGGCTACACCTTC. The whole variable domain, remainder taken from reference TRBV2 and TRBJ1-2, is EPEVTQTPSHQVTQMGQEVILRCVPISNHLYFYWYRQILGQKVEFLVSFYNNEISEKSEIFDDQFSVERPDGSNFTLKIRSTKLEDSAMYFCASSIAGGYTFGSGTRLTVV.

The chain couples TRBV28 to TRBJ2-7, with TRBD2 matching 9 bases. Trimming at V came to 6 bases and at J to 4 bases, leaving 7 bases not matched to a gene. The CDR3 has 14 amino acids. The germline V gene has CDR1 MDHEN and CDR2 SYDVKM. The CDR3 DNA sequence: TGTGCCAGCAGCATTAGCGGGAGTTGGTACGAGCAGTACTTC. Translating it yields CASSISGSWYEQYF.

This clone was counted between two and nine times. The V gene is TRBV18, the J gene TRBJ1-2; perhaps TRBD1 as D (5 bases). The CDR3 contains 14 residues. Trimming left V 3 bases short and J 1 base short, with 9 bases between. The V gene's germline CDR1 is KGHSH and CDR2 LQKENI. The CDR3 DNA sequence: TGTGCCAGCTCACCGGTGGGGGATAACTATGGCTACACCTTC. This gives the protein CASSPVGDNYGYTF.

This sequence joins TRBV28 and TRBJ1-2; possible D gene TRBD1, 5 bases. CDR1 and CDR2 (germline): MDHEN, SYDVKM. V was trimmed by 6 bases and J by 4 bases, leaving 15 bases between them. The CDR3 is made up of 14 amino acids. The DNA for the CDR3 is TGTGCCAGCAGAGCCTCTGGGGGAGGCTATGGCTACACCTTC. Translating gives CASRASGGGYGYTF.

The chain carries TRBV9 and TRBJ1-4; 11 bases fit TRBD1. The CDR3 covers 15 residues. J was trimmed by 8 bases and V by 4 bases; bases with no gene match: 7. In germline, CDR1 is SGDLS, CDR2 YYNGEE. CDR3 DNA: TGTGCCAGCAGCTTAGGGGACAGGGGGATGGAAAAACTGTTTTTT. Amino acids: CASSLGDRGMEKLFF.

J is TRBJ2-1 and V is TRBV5-1; D may be TRBD2 (5 bases). This CDR3 is built from 13 residues. CDR1 is SGHRS, CDR2 YFSETQ, per germline. Trimming took 4 bases from V and 9 from J, leaving 14 bases between them. The CDR3, as DNA: TGCGCCAGCAGCCATCGGACTGATGCTGAGCAGTTCTTC. Encoded protein: CASSHRTDAEQFF.

The table lists this clone with a count of one. The rearrangement joins TRBV19 to TRBJ1-4; D remains ambiguous. V was cut by 5 bases and J by 7 bases, with 8 bases left in between. The CDR3 totals 12 residues. Looked up from germline, CDR1 is LNHDA and CDR2 is SQIVND (reference sequence). The CDR3 spells CASSRTGEKLFF. The DNA of the CDR3 is TGTGCCAGTAGTCGGACTGGTGAAAAACTGTTTTTT. The full variable domain, rest sourced from reference TRBV19 and TRBJ1-4, is DGGITQSPKYLFRKEGQNVTLSCEQNLNHDAMYWYRQDPGQGLRLIYYSQIVNDFQKGDIAEGYSVSREKKESFPLTVTSAQKNPTAFYLCASSRTGEKLFFGSGTQLSVL.

J is TRBJ2-5 and V is TRBV25-1; D tentatively reads TRBD1 or TRBD2 (5 bases each). Germline V gene data show CDR1 as MGHDK and CDR2 as SYGVNS. This CDR3 contains 15 residues. Trimming removed 0 bases at V and 3 bases at J, with 11 bases between. CDR3 in amino acids: CASSEYHRGEETQYF. The DNA for the CDR3 is TGTGCCAGCAGTGAATACCATAGGGGAGAAGAGACCCAGTACTTC. The full variable domain, its missing parts supplied by reference TRBV25-1 and TRBJ2-5, is EADIYQTPRYLVIGTGKKITLECSQTMGHDKMYWYQQDPGMELHLIHYSYGVNSTEKGDLSSESTVSRIRTEHFPLTLESARPSHTSQYLCASSEYHRGEETQYFGPGTRLLVL.

This clone was observed a few times. The chain links TRBV10-2 to TRBJ2-2; 11 nucleotides align to TRBD2. Trimming cost V 5 bases and J 9 bases; bases outside gene matches: 11. Per germline, CDR1 WSHSY and CDR2 SAAADI. The CDR3 is 16 amino acids. The CDR3 nucleotides are TGCGCCAGCAGTCGGACTAGCGGGTCCCCAAGCCGGGAGCTGTTTTTT. Protein: CASSRTSGSPSRELFF.

This clone was seen only a few times. This sample also contains other DNA sequences that code for the same CDR3. V is TRBV7-2 and J is TRBJ2-7, with 9 bases lining up with TRBD2. Trimming took 3 bases from V and 1 from J; bases not matched to a gene: 7. Germline-derived CDR1 and CDR2 are SGHTA and FQGNSA. The CDR3 loop spans 16 amino acids. The CDR3 here is CASSLAGSGSSYEQYF. The CDR3 bases are TGTGCCAGCAGCTTGGCCGGTAGCGGGAGTTCCTACGAGCAGTACTTC.

The V call is TRBV7-6, the J call TRBJ2-1, with 9 bases matching TRBD2. Losses at the gene ends were 5 bases for V and 2 bases for J; bases not matched to a gene: 7. The CDR3 covers 16 residues. CDR1 and CDR2 (germline): SGHVS, FNYEAQ. CDR3 amino acids: CASSIASGNAYNEQFF. The DNA of the CDR3 is TGTGCCAGCAGCATCGCTAGCGGGAACGCCTACAATGAGCAGTTCTTC.

CDR3 loop: CASSVSGPPYEQYF. Here the CDR3 DNA reads TGTGCCAGCAGTGTATCGGGGCCCCCCTACGAGCAGTACTTC. This chain connects TRBV6-1 to TRBJ2-7; possibly TRBD1 or TRBD2 for D (5 bases each). The CDR3 runs 14 residues. Per the germline V gene, CDR1 is MNHNS and CDR2 is SASEGT. Trimming stripped 4 bases from V and 2 bases from J, with 12 bases between.

This chain uses TRBV18 with TRBJ2-5, with 10 nucleotides matching TRBD1. Looked up from germline, CDR1 is KGHSH and CDR2 is LQKENI. The junction had 4 bases not matched to a gene; V was cut back by 3 bases and J by 3 bases. This CDR3 contains 15 residues. In DNA, the CDR3 is TGTGCCAGCTCACCTCCGGGACAGGGGAAAGAGACCCAGTACTTC. The encoded protein is CASSPPGQGKETQYF.

To note about this clone: The junction and the germline gene differ at one end; a read error may be behind it. CDR3: CASSSPWDQGTQYF. The CDR3 DNA follows: TGTGCCAGCAGCTCTCCCTGGGACCAAGGGACCCAGTACTTC. The V call is TRBV13, the J call TRBJ2-5, with D tentatively TRBD1 or TRBD2 (5 bases each). Germline CDR1 and CDR2: PRHDT and FYEKMQ (reference sequence). CDR3 length: 14 residues.

V gene TRBV2 combines with J gene TRBJ2-1, with 9 bases identical to TRBD2. With V trimmed by 7 bases and J by 14 bases, 12 bases remained unmatched. Germline V CDR1 and CDR2: SNHLY, FYNNEI. The CDR3 has 13 amino acids. CDR3 residues: CASITSPGLAKFF. Written as DNA, the CDR3 is TGTGCCAGCATCACTTCACCGGGACTAGCCAAGTTCTTC.

This rearrangement joins TRBV4-1 to TRBJ1-3, with unresolved D. The CDR3 contains 15 residues. Trimming shortened V by 5 bases and J by 0 bases, and 11 bases separated the two germline ends. Germline CDR1 is MGHRA and CDR2 is YSYEKL. This CDR3 reads CASSKGGGSGNTIYF. The CDR3 DNA follows: TGCGCCAGCAGCAAGGGAGGAGGCTCTGGAAACACCATATATTTT.

The genes are TRBV2 and TRBJ1-5; the D gene is possibly TRBD1 (5 bases). Trimming removed 3 bases from V and 7 bases from J, with 16 bases in between. Germline V CDR1 and CDR2: SNHLY, FYNNEI. The CDR3 has 15 residues. CDR3 sequence reads: CASSEGARGSQPQHF. As DNA, the CDR3 is TGTGCCAGCAGTGAGGGAGCAAGGGGATCCCAGCCCCAGCATTTT.

The CDR3: CASSQALLDPYEQYF. In nucleotides, the CDR3 is TGCGCCAGCAGCCAAGCCCTCCTAGACCCCTACGAGCAGTACTTC. The chain is built from TRBV4-3 and TRBJ2-7; unclear D gene. Trimming cost V 1 base and J 2 bases, with 12 bases left between them. Germline values: CDR1 LGHNA, CDR2 YSLEER. CDR3 length: 15 residues.

CDR3 coding DNA: TGTGCCAGCAGCCAACAAATAGCGGCAAGCTCCTACAATGAGCAGTTCTTC. This sequence encodes CASSQQIAASSYNEQFF. The gene calls are TRBV7-6 and TRBJ2-1, with D possibly matching TRBD2 (6 bases). The CDR3 is 17 amino acids. Per germline, CDR1 SGHVS and CDR2 FNYEAQ. V was cut by 5 bases and J by 0 bases, with 17 bases left in between.

V is TRBV21-1 and J is TRBJ2-1; the tabulated D call, TRBD1, remains unverified against the DNA. TRBV21-1 is given as a pseudogene. The CDR3 totals 14 residues. The CDR3 nucleotides are TGTGCCAGCCTCGGACAGGATCTTTACAATGAGCAGTTCTTC. Translation gives CASLGQDLYNEQFF.

The V call is TRBV18, the J call TRBJ1-3; 7 bases match TRBD1. V shed 2 bases and J 5 bases; nucleotides not matched to a gene: 6. The CDR3 runs to 15 residues. Germline assignment: CDR1 KGHSH and CDR2 LQKENI. CDR3 nucleotides: TGTGCCAGCTCACCAGGGACAGTTGATAGAAACACCATATATTTT. Translation: CASSPGTVDRNTIYF. The full variable domain, with the rest looked up from reference TRBV18 and TRBJ1-3, is NAGVMQNPRHLVRRRGQEARLRCSPMKGHSHVYWYRQLPEEGLKFMVYLQKENIIDESGMPKERFSAEFPKEGPSILRIQQVVRGDSAAYFCASSPGTVDRNTIYFGEGSWLTVV.

The chain is built from TRBV28 and TRBJ2-1; D is possibly TRBD2 (5 bases). The CDR3 totals 14 residues. The germline V gene has CDR1 MDHEN and CDR2 SYDVKM. V was trimmed by 2 bases and J by 4 bases, leaving 9 bases between them. For the CDR3, the DNA is TGTGCCAGCAGTTTAGGACTGGGTTACAATGAGCAGTTCTTC. This translates into CASSLGLGYNEQFF.

The chain carries TRBV19 and TRBJ1-5; D perhaps matches TRBD1 (6 bases). This CDR3 contains 15 residues. The V gene's germline CDR1 is LNHDA and CDR2 SQIVND (reference sequence). With 3 bases removed from V and 5 bases from J, the gap between germline ends came to 14 bases. In DNA form, the CDR3 reads TGTGCCAGTAGTATTGATGGGGGGCGCGATCAGCCCCAGCATTTT. This translates into CASSIDGGRDQPQHF.

Here the CDR3 reads CAWWTGAYGYTF. CDR3 sequence (DNA): TGTGCCTGGTGGACAGGGGCCTATGGCTACACCTTC. This chain joins TRBV30 and TRBJ1-2; 9 nucleotides align to TRBD1. Per germline, CDR1 GTSNPN and CDR2 SVGIG (reference sequence). The J segment lost 4 bases and the V segment lost 5 bases, leaving 2 bases of the junction unmatched. This CDR3 is built from 12 residues.

This clone was seen just once. The CDR3 here is CSVGDSGQGSYEQYF. In DNA form, the CDR3 reads TGCAGCGTGGGGGACTCGGGACAGGGTTCCTACGAGCAGTACTTC. V gene TRBV29-1 combines with J gene TRBJ2-7; 9 positions match TRBD1. With 6 bases clipped from V and 1 base from J, the junction kept 10 bases outside the gene matches. Germline CDR1 reads SQVTM; CDR2 reads ANQGSEA. The CDR3 length is 15 residues.

This clone was seen just once. The CDR3 spells CASSSLPAYQGASEKLFF. CDR3 sequence (DNA): TGCGCCAGCAGCTCACTACCAGCTTACCAGGGGGCTTCGGAAAAACTGTTTTTT. The chain uses TRBV5-1 and TRBJ1-4; TRBD1 matches at 8 bases. Germline V lookup: CDR1 SGHRS, CDR2 YFSETQ. J gave up 8 bases and V 3 bases, and 18 bases lay outside the gene matches. The CDR3 is 18 amino acids. The full variable domain, rest sourced from reference TRBV5-1 and TRBJ1-4, is KAGVTQTPRYLIKTRGQQVTLSCSPISGHRSVSWYQQTPGQGLQFLFEYFSETQRNKGNFPGRFSGRQFSNSRSEMNVSTLELGDSALYLCASSSLPAYQGASEKLFFGSGTQLSVL.

The J gene is TRBJ2-3, the V gene TRBV7-2, with D perhaps assigned TRBD1 or TRBD2 (5 bases each). Germline CDR1 SGHTA, CDR2 FQGNSA. Trimming shortened V by 1 base and J by 8 bases, and 10 bases separated the two germline ends. CDR3 length: 13 residues. The CDR3 loop reads CASSLDRDGTQYF. CDR3 coding DNA: TGTGCCAGCAGCTTAGATAGGGACGGTACGCAGTATTTT.